This TCR beta chain was identified in a study of blood T cell repertoires in COVID-19. Across the study: The samples span acute and convalescent COVID-19 from the United States, Italy and Spain.

Clones were sequenced by immunoSEQ multiplex PCR, and TCRdb holds only the in-frame ones, with some missing. This sample has 250,000 to 300,000 clones, with around 81% found just once. Trimming at V came to 4 bases and at J to 8 bases, leaving 6 bases not matched to a gene. Germline V gene data show CDR1 as SGHTA and CDR2 as FQGTGA. The length of the CDR3 is 14 residues. Sequenced material: peripheral blood. This receptor was taken from a woman in her fifties or sixties with active or convalescent COVID-19. This rearrangement joins TRBV7-3 to TRBJ1-2; 11 bases line up with TRBD1. DNA of the CDR3: TGTGCCAGCAGCTGGGGACAGGGGGACGGCGGCTACACCTTC. The encoded protein is CASSWGQGDGGYTF.